Below are 14 T cell receptor beta chains sequenced from a single sample in a study of blood T cells in healthy people across ages (dated by TCRdb to 2013 to 2016). Library generation was performed with 5' RACE. Sequenced using an Illumina HiSeq 2500. A second PCR of roughly 7 to 11 cycles was performed with a sample-barcoded 5' primer and a J-beta primer mix. TCRdb handled the public reads itself, with Q25 trimming in fastp and clone calling in MiXCR, and kept productive beta chains. Every CDR3 protein is listed once, alongside the most common genes and DNA of its rows. The sample table records about 640,000 distinct CDR3 sequences; under 70% of these occur just once. The top ten hold over 30% of the sample. Sequencing input: blood. These TCRs come from a man aged 60 to 75 in good health.

The chain combines TRBV7-2 with TRBJ2-1; tentative D call: TRBD2 (7 bases). The tail of the sequence fits TRBJ2-7 better, so the J call may be wrong. CDR1 is SGHTA, CDR2 FQGNSA, per germline. CDR3 length: 14 amino acids. CDR3 nucleotides: TGTGCCAGCAGCTTGCGGGGGCCCTACAATGAGCAGTACTTC. Residues: CASSLRGPYNEQYF.

This clonotype was detected only once. The CDR3 region is CSAKTGTGTYEAFF. The DNA of the CDR3 is TGCAGTGCCAAAACCGGGACAGGGACCTACGAAGCTTTCTTT. The rearrangement links TRBV20-1 to TRBJ1-1; 9 bases are a match to TRBD1. The J segment lost 8 bases and the V segment lost 6 bases, leaving 13 bases of the junction unmatched. Germline V CDR1 and CDR2: DFQATT, SNEGSKA (reference sequence). The CDR3 runs to 14 residues.

This clonotype was found a few times. V usage is TRBV27 and J usage is TRBJ1-1; no definite D call. The CDR3 has 15 amino acids. V dropped 5 bases and J dropped 1 base, with 14 bases sitting between them. CDR1 and CDR2 from the germline V gene are MNHEY and SMNVEV (reference sequence). The CDR3 is CASSRGAFGNTEAFF. The DNA for the CDR3 is TGTGCCAGCAGTCGAGGCGCCTTTGGGAACACTGAAGCTTTCTTT.

The chain employs TRBV7-7 and TRBJ2-1, with D tentatively TRBD2 (6 bases). V was shortened by 5 bases and J by 3 bases, with 8 bases between the two germline ends. Germline V gives CDR1 SSHAT, CDR2 FNYEAQ (reference sequence). This CDR3 comprises 13 residues. CDR3: CASSLDYYNEQFF. DNA of the CDR3: TGTGCCAGCAGCCTGGACTACTACAATGAGCAGTTCTTC.

There are many counts of this clonotype. The V gene is TRBV20-1, the J gene TRBJ1-2, with D maybe TRBD1 (5 bases). The V end lost 2 bases, the J end lost 4 bases, and 14 bases lay between the germline ends. Germline CDR1 and CDR2: DFQATT and SNEGSKA (reference sequence). The CDR3 is 14 amino acids. DNA for the CDR3: TGCAGTGCTAGAAAACCGGGACTCAGCTATGGCTACACCTTC. This gives the protein CSARKPGLSYGYTF.

CDR3 sequence: CASSLTNNEQFF. CDR3 DNA: TGTGCCAGCAGCTTAACCAACAATGAGCAGTTCTTC. The gene calls are TRBV7-6 and TRBJ2-1; no reliable D call. Germline CDR1 is SGHVS and CDR2 is FNYEAQ. This CDR3 has 12 residues. The V end lost 2 bases, the J end lost 5 bases, and 4 bases lay between the germline ends.

The chain has TRBV28 and TRBJ1-2, with D maybe TRBD1 (5 bases). The CDR3 runs 14 residues. V lost 3 bases to trimming and J lost 4 bases, with 12 bases between them. Germline CDR1 is MDHEN and CDR2 is SYDVKM. The CDR3 DNA follows: TGTGCCAGCAGTTTGGGACGGGGTAGCTATGGCTACACCTTC. Protein product: CASSLGRGSYGYTF.

The J gene is TRBJ2-3, the V gene TRBV9; 12 nucleotides agree with TRBD2. The CDR3 has 16 residues. Germline V gives CDR1 SGDLS, CDR2 YYNGEE. With 1 base clipped from V and 3 bases from J, the junction kept 3 bases outside the gene matches. CDR3 nucleotide sequence: TGTGCCAGCAGCGTACTAGCGGGGGGGCGGACAGATACGCAGTATTTT. Residues: CASSVLAGGRTDTQYF.

The chain employs TRBV20-1 and TRBJ2-1; 10 bases align to TRBD2. The junction had 8 bases not matched to a gene; V was cut back by 0 bases and J by 0 bases. CDR1 DFQATT and CDR2 SNEGSKA come from the germline V gene (reference sequence). The CDR3 spans 18 residues. The CDR3 DNA sequence: TGCAGTGCTAGAGAAAGGCTAGCGGGGGCCGTCTCCTACAATGAGCAGTTCTTC. Protein sequence: CSARERLAGAVSYNEQFF.

This chain uses TRBV13 with TRBJ2-7; tentatively, D is TRBD1 or TRBD2 (6 bases each). Trimming left V 6 bases short and J 1 base short, with 19 bases between. The CDR3 contains 16 residues. Germline CDR1 PRHDT, CDR2 FYEKMQ (reference sequence). CDR3 sequence (DNA): TGTGCCAGCAGTAAATGGGGGGCGCCCATTTCCTACGAGCAGTACTTC. Its translation: CASSKWGAPISYEQYF.

This clonotype was counted between two and nine times. The rearrangement links TRBV5-1 to TRBJ2-7, with D perhaps matching TRBD2 (5 bases). Germline CDR1 reads SGHRS; CDR2 reads YFSETQ. Deletions cut 4 bases from V and 2 bases from J, with 16 bases between. This CDR3 spans 15 amino acids. CDR3 protein: CASSRTSEGAYEQYF. The CDR3 nucleotides read TGCGCCAGCAGCCGGACGTCCGAGGGCGCCTACGAGCAGTACTTC. Full variable domain (rest looked up from reference TRBV5-1 and TRBJ2-7): KAGVTQTPRYLIKTRGQQVTLSCSPISGHRSVSWYQQTPGQGLQFLFEYFSETQRNKGNFPGRFSGRQFSNSRSEMNVSTLELGDSALYLCASSRTSEGAYEQYFGPGTRLTVT.

On this clonotype: A junction boundary mismatches the germline segment, possibly from a read error. The V call is TRBV9, the J call TRBJ1-2; D unresolved. The CDR3 loop spans 15 amino acids. Looked up from germline, CDR1 is SGDLS and CDR2 is YYNGEE. The DNA of the CDR3 is TGTGTCAGCAGCGCCCAACCGACGGGAAACTATGGCTACACCTTC. This translates into CVSSAQPTGNYGYTF.

This clonotype was observed once. The chain uses TRBV10-3 and TRBJ1-6; no clear D gene. Trimming removed 0 bases from V and 9 bases from J, with 12 bases in between. The CDR3 covers 15 residues. CDR1 and CDR2 (germline): ENHRY, SYGVKD. CDR3 amino acids: CAISESEGLGSPLHF. CDR3 coding DNA: TGTGCCATCAGTGAGTCGGAAGGATTGGGTTCACCCCTCCACTTT.

A few counts support this clonotype. The chain links TRBV6-1 to TRBJ2-1; D unclear. The germline CDR1 and CDR2 sequences are MNHNS and SASEGT. V was shortened by 3 bases and J by 10 bases, with 10 bases between the two germline ends. This CDR3 contains 12 residues. This chain's CDR3 is CASSDQLGEQFF. CDR3 DNA sequence: TGTGCCAGCAGTGACCAGCTCGGGGAGCAGTTCTTC.